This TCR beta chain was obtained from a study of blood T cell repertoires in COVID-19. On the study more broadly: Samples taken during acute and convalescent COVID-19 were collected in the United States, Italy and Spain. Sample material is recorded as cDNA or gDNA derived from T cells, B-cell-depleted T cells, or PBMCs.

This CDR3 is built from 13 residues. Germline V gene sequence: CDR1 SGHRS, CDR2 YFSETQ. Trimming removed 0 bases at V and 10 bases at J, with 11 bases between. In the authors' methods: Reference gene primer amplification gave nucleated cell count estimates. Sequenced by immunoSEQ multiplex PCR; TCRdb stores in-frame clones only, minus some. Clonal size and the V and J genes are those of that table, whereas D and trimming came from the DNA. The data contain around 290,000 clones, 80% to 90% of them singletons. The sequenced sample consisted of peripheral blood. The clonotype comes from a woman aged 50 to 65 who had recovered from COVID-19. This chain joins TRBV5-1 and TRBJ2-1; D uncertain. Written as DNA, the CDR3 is TGCGCCAGCAGCTTGGCGGAAGTCAGGGAGCAGTTCTTC. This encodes CASSLAEVREQFF. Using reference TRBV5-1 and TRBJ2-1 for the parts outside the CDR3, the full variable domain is KAGVTQTPRYLIKTRGQQVTLSCSPISGHRSVSWYQQTPGQGLQFLFEYFSETQRNKGNFPGRFSGRQFSNSRSEMNVSTLELGDSALYLCASSLAEVREQFFGPGTRLTVL.